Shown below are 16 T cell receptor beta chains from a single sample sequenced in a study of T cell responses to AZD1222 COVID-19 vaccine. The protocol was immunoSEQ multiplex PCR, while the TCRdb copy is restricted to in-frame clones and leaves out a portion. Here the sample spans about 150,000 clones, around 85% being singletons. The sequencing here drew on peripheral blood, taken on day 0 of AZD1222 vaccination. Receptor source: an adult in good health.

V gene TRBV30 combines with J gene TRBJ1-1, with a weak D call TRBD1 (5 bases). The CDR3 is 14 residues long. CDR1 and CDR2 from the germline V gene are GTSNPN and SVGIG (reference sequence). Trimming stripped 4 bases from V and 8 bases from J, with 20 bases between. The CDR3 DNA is TGTGCCTGGACCTCCTCCAGGGATTTGGGCGAAGCTTTCTTT. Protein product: CAWTSSRDLGEAFF.

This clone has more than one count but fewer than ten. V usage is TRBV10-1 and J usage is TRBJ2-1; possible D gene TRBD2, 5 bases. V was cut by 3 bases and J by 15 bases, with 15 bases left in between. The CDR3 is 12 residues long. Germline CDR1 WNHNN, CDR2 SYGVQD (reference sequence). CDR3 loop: CASSDTDSDLFF. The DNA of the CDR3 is TGCGCCAGCAGTGATACGGACTCCGACCTGTTCTTC.

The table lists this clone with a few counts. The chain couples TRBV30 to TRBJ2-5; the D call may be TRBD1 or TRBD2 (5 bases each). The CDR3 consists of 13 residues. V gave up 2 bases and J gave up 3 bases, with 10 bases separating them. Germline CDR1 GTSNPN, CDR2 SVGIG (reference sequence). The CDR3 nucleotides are TGTGCCTGGAGTAAGAGGGGCGAAGAGACCCAGTACTTC. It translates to CAWSKRGEETQYF.

CDR3 bases: TGTGCCATCAGGGTGAACACTGAAGCTTTCTTT. Its translation is CAIRVNTEAFF. The chain employs TRBV10-3 and TRBJ1-1; no clear D. This CDR3 spans 11 amino acids. Trimming removed 6 bases at V and 0 bases at J, with 2 bases between. CDR1 ENHRY and CDR2 SYGVKD come from the germline V gene.

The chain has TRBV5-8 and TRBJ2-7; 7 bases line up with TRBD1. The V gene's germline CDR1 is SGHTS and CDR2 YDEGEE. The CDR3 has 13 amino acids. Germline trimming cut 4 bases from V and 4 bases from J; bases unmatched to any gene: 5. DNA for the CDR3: TGTGCCAGCAGCCCACAGGGGTTGTACGAGCAGTACTTC. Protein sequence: CASSPQGLYEQYF. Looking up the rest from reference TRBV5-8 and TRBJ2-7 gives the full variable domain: EAGVTQSPTHLIKTRGQQATLRCSPISGHTSVYWYQQALGLGLQFLLWYDEGEERNRGNFPPRFSGRQFPNYSSELNVNALELEDSALYLCASSPQGLYEQYFGPGTRLTVT.

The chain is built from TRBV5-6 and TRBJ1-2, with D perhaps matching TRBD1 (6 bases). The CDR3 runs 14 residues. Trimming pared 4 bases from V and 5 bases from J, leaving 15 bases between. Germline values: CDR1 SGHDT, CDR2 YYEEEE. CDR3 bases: TGTGCCAGCAGCCTGGACACCCAGGGGTATGGCTACACCTTC. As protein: CASSLDTQGYGYTF.

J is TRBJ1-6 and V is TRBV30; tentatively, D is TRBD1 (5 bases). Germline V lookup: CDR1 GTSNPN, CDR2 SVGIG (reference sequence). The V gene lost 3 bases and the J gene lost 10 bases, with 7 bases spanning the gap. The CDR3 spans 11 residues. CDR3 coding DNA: TGTGCCTGGAGCCGGGGCTCACCCCTCCACTTT. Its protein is CAWSRGSPLHF. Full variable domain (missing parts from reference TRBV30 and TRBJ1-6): SQTIHQWPATLVQPVGSPLSLECTVEGTSNPNLYWYRQAAGRGLQLLFYSVGIGQISSEVPQNLSASRPQDRQFILSSKKLLLSDSGFYLCAWSRGSPLHFGNGTRLTVT.

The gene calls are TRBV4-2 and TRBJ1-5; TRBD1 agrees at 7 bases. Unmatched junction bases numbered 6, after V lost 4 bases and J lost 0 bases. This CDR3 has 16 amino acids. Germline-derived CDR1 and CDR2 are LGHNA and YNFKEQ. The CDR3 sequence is CASSPWDRASNQPQHF. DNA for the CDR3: TGTGCCAGCAGCCCCTGGGACAGAGCTAGCAATCAGCCCCAGCATTTT.

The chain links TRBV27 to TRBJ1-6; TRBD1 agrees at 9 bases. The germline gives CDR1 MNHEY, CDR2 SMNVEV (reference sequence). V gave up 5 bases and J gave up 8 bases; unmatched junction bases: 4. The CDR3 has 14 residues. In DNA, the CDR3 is TGTGCCAGCAGTGCCTGGGACAGGGATTCACCCCTCCACTTT. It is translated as CASSAWDRDSPLHF.

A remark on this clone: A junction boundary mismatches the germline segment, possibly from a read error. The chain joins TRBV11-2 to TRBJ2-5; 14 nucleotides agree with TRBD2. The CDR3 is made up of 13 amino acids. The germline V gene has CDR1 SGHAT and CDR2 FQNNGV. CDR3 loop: CASSLARLAGGHF. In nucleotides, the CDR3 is TGTGCCAGCAGCTTAGCCCGACTAGCGGGGGGGCACTTC.

CDR3 sequence: CASSITQGLYEKLFF. The CDR3 DNA reads TGTGCCAGCAGTATAACACAGGGGCTATATGAAAAACTGTTTTTT. This chain connects TRBV6-5 to TRBJ1-4; 7 bases line up with TRBD1. The CDR3 has 15 amino acids. Germline V lookup: CDR1 MNHEY, CDR2 SVGAGI. J was trimmed by 6 bases and V by 5 bases; bases with no gene match: 9.

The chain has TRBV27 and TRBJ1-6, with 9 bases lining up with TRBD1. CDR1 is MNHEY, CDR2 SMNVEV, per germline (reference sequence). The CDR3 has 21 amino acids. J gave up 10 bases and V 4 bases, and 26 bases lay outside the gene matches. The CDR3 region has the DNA TGTGCCAGCAGTTCCTACACCGGTTCACTGGCTCTCGGGACAGGGAGATCACCCCTCCACTTT. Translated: CASSSYTGSLALGTGRSPLHF.

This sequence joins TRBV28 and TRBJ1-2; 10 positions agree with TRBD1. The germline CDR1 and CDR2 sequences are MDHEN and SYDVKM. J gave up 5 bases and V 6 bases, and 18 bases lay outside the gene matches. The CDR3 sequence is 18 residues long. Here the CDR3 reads CASSPPSGTGDGVYGYTF. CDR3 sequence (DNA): TGTGCCAGCAGCCCCCCTTCCGGGACAGGGGATGGGGTTTATGGCTACACCTTC.

The CDR3, as DNA: TGTGCCAGCAGCCGGAGAGGGTCCTACGAGCAGTACTTC. Translated: CASSRRGSYEQYF. This chain joins TRBV7-9 and TRBJ2-7, with a possible D match to TRBD2 (5 bases). Trimming took 5 bases from V and 1 from J, leaving 9 bases between them. The V gene's germline CDR1 is SEHNR and CDR2 FQNEAQ (reference sequence). This CDR3 spans 13 amino acids.

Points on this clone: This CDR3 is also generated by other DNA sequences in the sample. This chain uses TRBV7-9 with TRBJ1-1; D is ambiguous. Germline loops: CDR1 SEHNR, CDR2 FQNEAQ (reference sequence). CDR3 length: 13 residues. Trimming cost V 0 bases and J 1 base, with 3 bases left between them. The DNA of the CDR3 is TGTGCCAGCAGCTTAGCCGGGAACACTGAAGCTTTCTTT. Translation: CASSLAGNTEAFF.

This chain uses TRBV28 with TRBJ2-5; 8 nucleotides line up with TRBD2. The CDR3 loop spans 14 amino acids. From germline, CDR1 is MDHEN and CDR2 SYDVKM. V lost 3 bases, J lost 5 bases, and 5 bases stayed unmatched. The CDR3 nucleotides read TGTGCCAGCAGTTTCCGCGGGGGGCGGGAGACCCAGTACTTC. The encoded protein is CASSFRGGRETQYF.